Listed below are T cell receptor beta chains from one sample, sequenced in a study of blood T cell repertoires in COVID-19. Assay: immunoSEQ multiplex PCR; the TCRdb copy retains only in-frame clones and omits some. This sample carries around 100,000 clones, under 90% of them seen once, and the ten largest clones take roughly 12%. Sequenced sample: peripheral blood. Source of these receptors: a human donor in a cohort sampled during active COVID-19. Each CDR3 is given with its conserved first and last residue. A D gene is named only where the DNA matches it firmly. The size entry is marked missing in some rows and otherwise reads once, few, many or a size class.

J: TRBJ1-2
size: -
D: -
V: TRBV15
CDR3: CATSRVSYEPFGGYTF
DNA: TGTGCCACCAGCAGAGTTTCGTACGAACCATTCGGGGGCTACACCTTC

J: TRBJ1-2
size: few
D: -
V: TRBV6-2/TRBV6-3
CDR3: CASSYISPNYGYTF
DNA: TGTGCCAGCAGTTACATCAGTCCCAACTATGGCTACACCTTC

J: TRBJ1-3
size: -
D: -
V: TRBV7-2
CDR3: CASTGGNTIYF
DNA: TGTGCCAGCACAGGTGGAAACACCATATATTTT

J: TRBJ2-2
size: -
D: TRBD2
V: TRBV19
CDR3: CASRPFGLAGGPHTGELFF
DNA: TGTGCCAGTAGGCCTTTTGGACTAGCGGGAGGGCCCCACACCGGGGAGCTGTTTTTT

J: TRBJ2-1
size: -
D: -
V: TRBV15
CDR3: CATSRPLPPFSEQFF
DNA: TGTGCCACCAGCAGACCGCTCCCACCCTTTAGTGAGCAGTTCTTC

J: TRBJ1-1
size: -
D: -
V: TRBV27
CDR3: CASSQIGNTEAFF
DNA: TGTGCCAGCAGTCAAATCGGGAACACTGAAGCTTTCTTT

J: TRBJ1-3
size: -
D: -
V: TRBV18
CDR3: CASSPPPGTETGSGNTIYF
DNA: TGTGCCAGCTCCCCCCCGCCTGGCACCGAAACAGGCTCTGGAAACACCATATATTTT

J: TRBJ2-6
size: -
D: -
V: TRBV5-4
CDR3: CASSLHPSGANVLTF
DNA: TGTGCCAGCAGCTTGCATCCCTCTGGGGCCAACGTCCTGACTTTC

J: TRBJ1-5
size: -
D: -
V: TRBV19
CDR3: CASSLGGVGNQPQHF
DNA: TGTGCCAGTAGCCTGGGAGGGGTGGGGAATCAGCCCCAGCATTTT

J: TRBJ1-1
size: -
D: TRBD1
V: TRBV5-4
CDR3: CASSWDRGNTEAFF
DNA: TGTGCCAGCAGCTGGGACAGGGGAAACACTGAAGCTTTCTTT

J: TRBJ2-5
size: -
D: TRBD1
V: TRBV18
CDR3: CASSTSGQGAWETQYF
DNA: TGTGCCAGCTCAACCTCTGGACAGGGGGCATGGGAGACCCAGTACTTC

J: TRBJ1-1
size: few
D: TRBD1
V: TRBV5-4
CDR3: CAEGTVNTEAFF
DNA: TGTGCCGAGGGGACAGTGAACACTGAAGCTTTCTTT

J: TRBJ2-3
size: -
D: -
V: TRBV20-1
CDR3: CSASSRVASTDTQYF
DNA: TGCAGTGCTAGTAGCCGGGTAGCTAGCACAGATACGCAGTATTTT

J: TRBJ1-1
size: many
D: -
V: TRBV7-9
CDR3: CATQRGIQGTEAFF
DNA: TGTGCCACCCAAAGGGGGATACAGGGCACTGAAGCTTTCTTT